The rows below give T cell receptor beta chains drawn from one sample of a study of T cell responses to AZD1222 COVID-19 vaccine. Repertoires were generated with immunoSEQ multiplex PCR, while TCRdb's copy carries only in-frame clones and drops some. The table lists about 96,000 clones, 80% to 90% of them singletons, with under 2% in the top ten. The material was peripheral blood, obtained on day 0 of AZD1222 vaccination. Receptors originate from an adult in good health. Both conserved end residues are part of each CDR3. The order of the fields is clone size, D gene, V gene, J gene, CDR3 DNA, CDR3 protein. A D gene is named only where the DNA matches it firmly. Part of the rows lack a size; the others show once, few, many or a class for expanded clones.

-	-	TRBV2	TRBJ2-1	TGTGCCAGCAGTGGTGTCTACAATGAGCAGTTCTTC	CASSGVYNEQFF
-	TRBD2	TRBV3-1/TRBV3-2	TRBJ2-1	TGTGCCAGCAGCCAAGTCAGGGGCAGCGGGGGGGCCGAATTCTTC	CASSQVRGSGGAEFF
-	TRBD2	TRBV10-2	TRBJ2-2	TGCGCCAGCAGTGAGGCTAGCGGGGGTACCGGGGAGCTGTTTTTT	CASSEASGGTGELFF
-	TRBD1	TRBV3-1/TRBV3-2	TRBJ1-1	TGTGCCAGCAGTCAAGACAGGGCTGAAGCTTTCTTT	CASSQDRAEAFF
-	TRBD1	TRBV4-3	TRBJ1-1	TGCGCCAGCAGCCAAGATGGCCCAGGGGGGGGTACTGAAGCTTTCTTT	CASSQDGPGGGTEAFF
once	-	TRBV27	TRBJ1-2	TGTGCCAGCAGTCCTAACGAGATTAACTATGGCTACACCTTC	CASSPNEINYGYTF
-	-	TRBV19	TRBJ1-5	TGTGCCAGTAGTATATGGTCCCGGCAGCCCCAGCATTTT	CASSIWSRQPQHF
-	-	TRBV5-1	TRBJ1-5	TGCGCCAGCAGCTTGGTGGCAGGGGATCAGCCCCAGCATTTT	CASSLVAGDQPQHF
-	TRBD1	TRBV23-1	TRBJ1-1	TGCGCCAGCAGTCAAAAGGGACAGGGTGTTTTTTTGAGCACTGAAGCTTTCTTT	CASSQKGQGVFLSTEAFF
-	-	TRBV29-1	TRBJ1-5	TGCAGCGTTGATCTCGGCAGGGGTCAGCCCCAGCATTTT	CSVDLGRGQPQHF
-	TRBD1	TRBV2	TRBJ2-7	TGTGCCAGCAGACTTAGGGACAGGGGGAGTGAGCAGTACTTC	CASRLRDRGSEQYF
-	-	TRBV3-1/TRBV3-2	TRBJ1-6	TGTGCCAGCAGCCAAGGGGGGGGAGACCTAGGTAATTCACCCCTCCACTTT	CASSQGGGDLGNSPLHF
once	-	TRBV30	TRBJ1-1	TGTGCCTGGAGTATTGGGTTACACATGAACACTGAAGCTTTCTTT	CAWSIGLHMNTEAFF
-	-	TRBV6-5	TRBJ1-2	TGTGCCAGCATGGCGGGGCTGAGGCACGGCTACACCTTC	CASMAGLRHGYTF
few	TRBD1	TRBV30	TRBJ2-7	TGTGCCTGGAGTTGGGACAGCTCCTACGAGCAGTACTTC	CAWSWDSSYEQYF
-	-	TRBV7-3	TRBJ1-1	TGTGCCAGCAGTCTTCAGGGGCGGAACACTGAAGCTTTCTTT	CASSLQGRNTEAFF
-	-	TRBV11-2	TRBJ1-1	TGTGCCAGCACCAGGGCCTGGAACACTGAAGCTTTCTTT	CASTRAWNTEAFF
once	-	TRBV18	TRBJ2-5	TGTGCCAGCGCGGACAGCAGCCAAGAGACCCAGTACTTC	CASADSSQETQYF